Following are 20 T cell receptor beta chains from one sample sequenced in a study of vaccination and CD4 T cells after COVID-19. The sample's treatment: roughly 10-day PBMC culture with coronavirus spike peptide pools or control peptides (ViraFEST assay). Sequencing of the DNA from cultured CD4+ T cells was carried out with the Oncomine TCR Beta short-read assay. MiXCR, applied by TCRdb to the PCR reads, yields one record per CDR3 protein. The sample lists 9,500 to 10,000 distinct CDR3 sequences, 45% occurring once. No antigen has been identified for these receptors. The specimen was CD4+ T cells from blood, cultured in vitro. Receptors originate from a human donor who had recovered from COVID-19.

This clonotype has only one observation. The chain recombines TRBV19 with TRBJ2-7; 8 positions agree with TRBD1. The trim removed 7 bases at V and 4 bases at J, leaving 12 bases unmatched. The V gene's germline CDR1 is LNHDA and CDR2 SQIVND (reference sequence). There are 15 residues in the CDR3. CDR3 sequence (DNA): TGTGCCAGTACCCCGACAGGGGACCGTGTGTACGAGCAGTACTTC. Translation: CASTPTGDRVYEQYF.

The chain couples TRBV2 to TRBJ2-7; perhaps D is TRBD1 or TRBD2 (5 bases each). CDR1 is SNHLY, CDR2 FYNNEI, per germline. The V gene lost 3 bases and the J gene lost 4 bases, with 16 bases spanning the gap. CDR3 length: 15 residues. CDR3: CASSDLDSIAYEQYF. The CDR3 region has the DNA TGTGCCAGCAGTGACCTCGACAGTATAGCGTACGAGCAGTACTTC.

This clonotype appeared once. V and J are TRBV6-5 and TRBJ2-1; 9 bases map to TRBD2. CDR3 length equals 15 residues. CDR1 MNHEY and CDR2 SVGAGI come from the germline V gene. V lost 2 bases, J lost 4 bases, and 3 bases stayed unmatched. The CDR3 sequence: CASSYASGIYNEQFF. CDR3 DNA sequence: TGTGCCAGCAGTTACGCTAGCGGGATTTACAATGAGCAGTTCTTC.

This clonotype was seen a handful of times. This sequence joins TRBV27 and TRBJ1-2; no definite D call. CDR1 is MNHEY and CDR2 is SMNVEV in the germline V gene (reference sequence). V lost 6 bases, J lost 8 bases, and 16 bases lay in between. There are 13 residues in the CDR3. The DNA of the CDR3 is TGTGCCAGCAGAACGACTGGCTCGGGGGGCTACACCTTC. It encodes CASRTTGSGGYTF.

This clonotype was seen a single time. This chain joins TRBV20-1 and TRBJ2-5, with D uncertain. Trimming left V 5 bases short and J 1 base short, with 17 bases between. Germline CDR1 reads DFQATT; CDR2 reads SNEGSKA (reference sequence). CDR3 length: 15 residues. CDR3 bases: TGCAGTGCTGAGCTAGGCCAAACAACCCAAGAGACCCAGTACTTC. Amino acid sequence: CSAELGQTTQETQYF.

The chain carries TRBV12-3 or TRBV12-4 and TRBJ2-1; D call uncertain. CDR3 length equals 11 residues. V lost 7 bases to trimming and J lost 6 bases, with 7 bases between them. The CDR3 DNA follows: TGTGCCAGCACCCCGGGCAATGAGCAGTTCTTC. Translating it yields CASTPGNEQFF.

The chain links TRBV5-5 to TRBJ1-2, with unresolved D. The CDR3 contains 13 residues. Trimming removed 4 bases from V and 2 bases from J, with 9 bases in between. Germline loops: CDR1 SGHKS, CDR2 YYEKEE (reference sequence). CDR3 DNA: TGTGCCAGCAGCCGAGCAAGAAACTATGGCTACACCTTC. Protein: CASSRARNYGYTF.

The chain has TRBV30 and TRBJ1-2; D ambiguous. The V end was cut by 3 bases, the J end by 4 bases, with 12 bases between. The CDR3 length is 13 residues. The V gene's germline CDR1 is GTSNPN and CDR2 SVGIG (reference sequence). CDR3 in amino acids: CAWSESGPYGYTF. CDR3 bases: TGTGCCTGGAGCGAGTCGGGTCCCTATGGCTACACCTTC.

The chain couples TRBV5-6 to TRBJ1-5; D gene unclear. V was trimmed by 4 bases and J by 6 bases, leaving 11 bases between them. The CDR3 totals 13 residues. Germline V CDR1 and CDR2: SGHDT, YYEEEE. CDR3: CASSRGLSQPQHF. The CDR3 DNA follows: TGTGCCAGCAGCCGAGGGTTGAGTCAGCCCCAGCATTTT.

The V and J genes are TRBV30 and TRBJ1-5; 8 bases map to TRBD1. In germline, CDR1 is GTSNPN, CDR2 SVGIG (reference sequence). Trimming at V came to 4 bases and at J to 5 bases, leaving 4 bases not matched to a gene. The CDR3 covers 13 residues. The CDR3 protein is CAWNRQGHQPQHF. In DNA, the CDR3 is TGTGCCTGGAACCGACAGGGGCATCAGCCCCAGCATTTT.

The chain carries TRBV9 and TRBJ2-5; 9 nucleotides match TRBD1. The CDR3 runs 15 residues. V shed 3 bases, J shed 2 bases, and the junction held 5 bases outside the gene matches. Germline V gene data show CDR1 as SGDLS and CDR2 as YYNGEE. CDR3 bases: TGTGCCAGCAGCGCGGGGGACAGGGTTCAAGAGACCCAGTACTTC. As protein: CASSAGDRVQETQYF. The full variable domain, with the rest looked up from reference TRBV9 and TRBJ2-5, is DSGVTQTPKHLITATGQRVTLRCSPRSGDLSVYWYQQSLDQGLQFLIQYYNGEERAKGNILERFSAQQFPDLHSELNLSSLELGDSALYFCASSAGDRVQETQYFGPGTRLLVL.

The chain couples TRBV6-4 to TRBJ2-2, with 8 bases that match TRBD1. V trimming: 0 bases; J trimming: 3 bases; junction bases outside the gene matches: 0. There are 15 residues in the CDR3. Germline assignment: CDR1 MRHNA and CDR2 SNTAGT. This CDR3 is CASSDSTGDTGELFF. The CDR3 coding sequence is TGTGCCAGCAGTGACTCGACAGGGGACACCGGGGAGCTGTTTTTT.

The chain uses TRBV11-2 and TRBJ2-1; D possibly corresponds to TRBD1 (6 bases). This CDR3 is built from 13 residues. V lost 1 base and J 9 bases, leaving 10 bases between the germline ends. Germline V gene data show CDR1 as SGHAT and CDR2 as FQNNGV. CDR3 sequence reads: CASSLGTASEQFF. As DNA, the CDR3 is TGTGCCAGCAGCTTAGGGACAGCCAGTGAGCAGTTCTTC.

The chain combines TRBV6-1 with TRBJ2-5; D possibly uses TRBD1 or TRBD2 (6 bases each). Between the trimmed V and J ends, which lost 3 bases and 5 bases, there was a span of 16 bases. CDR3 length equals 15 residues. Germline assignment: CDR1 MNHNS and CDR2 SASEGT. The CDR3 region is CASSDMGGRWETQYF. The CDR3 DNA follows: TGTGCCAGCAGTGACATGGGGGGCCGGTGGGAGACCCAGTACTTC.

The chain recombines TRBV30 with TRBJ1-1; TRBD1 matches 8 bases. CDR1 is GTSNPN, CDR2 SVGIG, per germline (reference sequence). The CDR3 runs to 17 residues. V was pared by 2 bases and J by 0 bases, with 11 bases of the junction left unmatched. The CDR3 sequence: CAWSTSRTGQMNTEAFF. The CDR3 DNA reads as TGTGCCTGGAGTACGTCCAGGACAGGGCAAATGAACACTGAAGCTTTCTTT.

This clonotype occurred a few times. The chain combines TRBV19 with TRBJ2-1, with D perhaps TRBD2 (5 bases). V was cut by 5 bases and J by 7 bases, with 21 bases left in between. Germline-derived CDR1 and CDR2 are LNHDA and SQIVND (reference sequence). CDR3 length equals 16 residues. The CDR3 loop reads CASSDLTGERWNEQFF. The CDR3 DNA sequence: TGTGCCAGTAGTGACCTTACCGGGGAACGATGGAATGAGCAGTTCTTC.

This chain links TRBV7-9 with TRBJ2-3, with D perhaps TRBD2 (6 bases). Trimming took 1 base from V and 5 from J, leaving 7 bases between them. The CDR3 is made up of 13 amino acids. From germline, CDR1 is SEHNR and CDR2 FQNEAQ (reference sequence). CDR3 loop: CASSLVGGDTQYF. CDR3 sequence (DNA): TGTGCCAGCAGCTTAGTGGGGGGAGATACGCAGTATTTT. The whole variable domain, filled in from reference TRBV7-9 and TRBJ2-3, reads DTGVSQNPRHKITKRGQNVTFRCDPISEHNRLYWYRQTLGQGPEFLTYFQNEAQLEKSRLLSDRFSAERPKGSFSTLEIQRTEQGDSAMYLCASSLVGGDTQYFGPGTRLTVL.

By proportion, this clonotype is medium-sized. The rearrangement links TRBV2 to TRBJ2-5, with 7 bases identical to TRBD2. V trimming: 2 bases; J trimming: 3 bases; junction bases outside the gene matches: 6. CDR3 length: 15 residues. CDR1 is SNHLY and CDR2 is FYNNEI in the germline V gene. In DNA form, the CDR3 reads TGTGCCAGCAGTGAAAGTCCTAGCGGTAAAGAGACCCAGTACTTC. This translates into CASSESPSGKETQYF.

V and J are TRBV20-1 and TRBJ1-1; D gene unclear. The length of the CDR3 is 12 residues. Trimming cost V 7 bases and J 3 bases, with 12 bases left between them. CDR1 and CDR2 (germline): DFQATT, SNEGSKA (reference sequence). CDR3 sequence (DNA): TGCAGTGTGAAGTCCGGGGACACTGAAGCTTTCTTT. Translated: CSVKSGDTEAFF.

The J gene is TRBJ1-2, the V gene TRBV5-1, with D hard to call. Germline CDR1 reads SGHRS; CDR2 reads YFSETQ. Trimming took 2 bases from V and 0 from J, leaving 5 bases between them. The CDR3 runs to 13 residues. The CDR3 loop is CASSLEANYGYTF. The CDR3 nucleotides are TGCGCCAGCAGCTTAGAGGCTAACTATGGCTACACCTTC.